Shown below are 24 T cell receptor beta chains from a single sample sequenced in a study of Ad26.COV2.S vaccination and SARS-CoV-2 variants. The data were produced by immunoSEQ multiplex PCR, yet TCRdb's version contains in-frame clones alone and is incomplete. The data hold about 350,000 clones, with about 85% observed a single time. The sample's treatment: roughly 20 received Ad26.COV2.S at low or high dose, single or two shots; roughly five received placebo; per-sample allocation not given. Sampling occurred on day 63 after the first vaccine or placebo injection. The starting material was peripheral blood, obtained in a trial of Ad26.COV2.S vaccine versus placebo. Every receptor here comes from a person between 18 and 65 years old who received the Ad26.COV2.S COVID-19 vaccine or a placebo.

The CDR3 protein is CASSEAQGALNYGYTF. CDR3 in DNA: TGCGCCAGCAGTGAGGCACAGGGGGCGCTTAACTATGGCTACACCTTC. The chain carries TRBV10-1 and TRBJ1-2; TRBD1 agrees at 9 bases. V lost 2 bases, J lost 1 base, and 5 bases stayed unmatched. The germline CDR1 and CDR2 sequences are WNHNN and SYGVQD (reference sequence). This CDR3 is built from 16 residues.

The chain uses TRBV19 and TRBJ2-1, with a tentative D call TRBD2 (6 bases). V gave up 4 bases and J gave up 5 bases, with 12 bases separating them. This CDR3 is built from 14 residues. Germline V gene sequence: CDR1 LNHDA, CDR2 SQIVND (reference sequence). CDR3 residues: CASSKVSGDNEQFF. The CDR3, as DNA: TGTGCCAGTAGTAAGGTTAGCGGAGACAATGAGCAGTTCTTC.

Turning to this clone: The same CDR3 is also encoded by other DNA sequences in this sample. As DNA, the CDR3 is TGCGCCAGCAGCTTGGTAGGTGGAGAGACCCAGTACTTC. Protein product: CASSLVGGETQYF. The chain has TRBV5-1 and TRBJ2-5; D gene uncertain. CDR3 size: 13 residues. The germline CDR1 and CDR2 sequences are SGHRS and YFSETQ. V was trimmed by 0 bases and J by 4 bases, leaving 7 bases between them.

V usage is TRBV6-5 and J usage is TRBJ1-1, with unresolved D. Germline loops: CDR1 MNHEY, CDR2 SVGAGI. Trimming shortened V by 5 bases and J by 5 bases, and 12 bases separated the two germline ends. This CDR3 region has 13 residues. The CDR3 DNA sequence: TGTGCCAGCAGTCCCGTCCGGGGAACTGAAGCTTTCTTT. Translated: CASSPVRGTEAFF.

The CDR3 DNA sequence: TGTGCCAGCAGTTTTTCCGAATTAGGTGGCGAGCAGTACTTC. Its translation is CASSFSELGGEQYF. The chain carries TRBV28 and TRBJ2-7; no definite D call. CDR3 length equals 14 residues. The V end was cut by 3 bases, the J end by 6 bases, with 15 bases between. Germline CDR1 is MDHEN and CDR2 is SYDVKM. Complete variable domain (other parts from reference TRBV28 and TRBJ2-7): DVKVTQSSRYLVKRTGEKVFLECVQDMDHENMFWYRQDPGLGLRLIYFSYDVKMKEKGDIPEGYSVSREKKERFSLILESASTNQTSMYLCASSFSELGGEQYFGPGTRLTVT.

The gene calls are TRBV4-3 and TRBJ2-3, with 9 bases that match TRBD1. Germline CDR1 LGHNA, CDR2 YSLEER. The CDR3 contains 16 residues. V was pared by 2 bases and J by 2 bases, with 5 bases of the junction left unmatched. CDR3 DNA sequence: TGCGCCAGCAGCCAATCCGGGACAGGGATCACAGATACGCAGTATTTT. Translated, it gives CASSQSGTGITDTQYF.

This chain connects TRBV7-8 to TRBJ2-7, with 8 bases matching TRBD1. The V gene end was trimmed by 5 bases and the J gene end by 2 bases; junction bases not matched to a gene: 2. The CDR3 loop spans 13 amino acids. The V gene's germline CDR1 is SGHVS and CDR2 FQNEAQ. Written as DNA, the CDR3 is TGTGCCAGCAGCCCGGACAGGGCCTACGAGCAGTACTTC. This encodes CASSPDRAYEQYF. Looking up the rest from reference TRBV7-8 and TRBJ2-7 gives the full variable domain: GAGVSQSPRYKVAKRGQDVALRCDPISGHVSLFWYQQALGQGPEFLTYFQNEAQLDKSGLPSDRFFAERPEGSVSTLKIQRTQQEDSAVYLCASSPDRAYEQYFGPGTRLTVT.

Here the CDR3 reads CSAGGGTGNTIYF. In nucleotides, the CDR3 is TGCAGCGCGGGTGGGGGGACTGGAAACACCATATATTTT. This chain uses TRBV29-1 with TRBJ1-3; perhaps TRBD1 as D (5 bases). V lost 7 bases and J 2 bases, leaving 12 bases between the germline ends. The CDR3 runs 13 residues. Germline V gene sequence: CDR1 SQVTM, CDR2 ANQGSEA.

This sequence joins TRBV2 and TRBJ2-5; D perhaps matches TRBD2 (5 bases). CDR1 and CDR2 from the germline V gene are SNHLY and FYNNEI. CDR3 size: 13 residues. Trimming took off 3 bases at V and 5 bases at J, with 10 bases between the two ends. CDR3 DNA: TGTGCCAGCAGTGATCGGGATCGGGAGACCCAGTACTTC. Encoded protein: CASSDRDRETQYF.

The CDR3 nucleotides are TGTGCCAGCAGACCGACCAAGGGGCTCCCGGAATATAGCAATCAGCCCCAGCATTTT. Protein product: CASRPTKGLPEYSNQPQHF. The J gene is TRBJ1-5, the V gene TRBV5-8; possibly TRBD1 for D (5 bases). The CDR3 extends over 19 amino acids. V shed 5 bases and J shed 0 bases, with 24 bases lying between them. Germline V CDR1 and CDR2: SGHTS, YDEGEE.

This clone was seen just once. This chain links TRBV30 with TRBJ1-1; TRBD1 matches 9 bases. This CDR3 is built from 15 residues. Germline CDR1 is GTSNPN and CDR2 is SVGIG (reference sequence). The J segment lost 1 base and the V segment lost 1 base, leaving 4 bases of the junction unmatched. The CDR3, as DNA: TGTGCCTGGAGTGCACCGGGACAGGGGAACACTGAAGCTTTCTTT. This sequence encodes CAWSAPGQGNTEAFF.

This rearrangement joins TRBV7-8 to TRBJ1-2; no firm D call. Germline CDR1 is SGHVS and CDR2 is FQNEAQ. V shed 5 bases and J shed 2 bases, with 9 bases lying between them. The CDR3 has 13 amino acids. CDR3 region: CASSLTYNYGYTF. Written as DNA, the CDR3 is TGTGCCAGCAGCCTGACATACAACTATGGCTACACCTTC.

This chain links TRBV7-9 with TRBJ1-1; D gene uncertain. V was trimmed by 5 bases and J by 0 bases, leaving 16 bases between them. Germline lookup yields CDR1 SEHNR and CDR2 FQNEAQ (reference sequence). CDR3 length equals 16 residues. This CDR3 is CASSPAQNLMNTEAFF. In DNA form, the CDR3 reads TGTGCCAGCAGCCCAGCACAGAATCTCATGAACACTGAAGCTTTCTTT.

This rearrangement joins TRBV5-1 to TRBJ2-2; D assignment may be TRBD1 or TRBD2 (5 bases each). The germline V gene encodes CDR1 SGHRS and CDR2 YFSETQ. There are 17 residues in the CDR3. Trimming shortened V by 2 bases and J by 3 bases, and 17 bases separated the two germline ends. In DNA, the CDR3 is TGCGCCAGCAGCTTCCTCCCCGGGACCACGGACACCGGGGAGCTGTTTTTT. Translating gives CASSFLPGTTDTGELFF.

The chain combines TRBV2 with TRBJ2-7; no clear D. V was cut by 3 bases and J by 5 bases, with 20 bases left in between. There are 16 residues in the CDR3. Germline V CDR1 and CDR2: SNHLY, FYNNEI. The CDR3 protein is CASSDRTGRNFDEQYF. CDR3 coding DNA: TGTGCCAGCAGTGACAGGACGGGTCGGAATTTCGACGAGCAGTACTTC.

The rearrangement uses TRBV6-2 or TRBV6-3 and TRBJ1-4, with TRBD1 as a possible D gene (5 bases). This CDR3 is 13 amino acids long. Germline V gene sequence: CDR1 MNHEY, CDR2 SVGEGT. The V gene lost 0 bases and the J gene lost 8 bases, with 7 bases spanning the gap. The CDR3 protein is CASSYSPGEKLFF. The CDR3 DNA reads TGTGCCAGCAGTTACTCCCCAGGGGAAAAACTGTTTTTT.

The chain combines TRBV19 with TRBJ1-1, with D tentatively TRBD1 (6 bases). This CDR3 is 15 amino acids long. V shed 10 bases and J shed 0 bases, with 18 bases lying between them. Germline V lookup: CDR1 LNHDA, CDR2 SQIVND (reference sequence). The CDR3 DNA reads TGTGCCACCGCAGACGACAGGAAGATGAACACTGAAGCTTTCTTT. Translation: CATADDRKMNTEAFF.

This sequence joins TRBV27 and TRBJ2-7; 7 positions agree with TRBD1. The V segment lost 3 bases and the J segment 6 bases; nucleotides outside the gene matches: 5. The CDR3 loop spans 13 amino acids. The germline gives CDR1 MNHEY, CDR2 SMNVEV (reference sequence). The CDR3 DNA sequence: TGTGCCAGCAGTTTTAGGGGACAGCTCGAGCAGTACTTC. It is translated as CASSFRGQLEQYF.

The chain uses TRBV2 and TRBJ2-1, with TRBD1 matching 8 bases. This CDR3 comprises 13 residues. Looked up from germline, CDR1 is SNHLY and CDR2 is FYNNEI. Losses at the gene ends were 4 bases for V and 6 bases for J; bases not matched to a gene: 2. The CDR3 region has the DNA TGTGCCAGCAGTGTCGGACAGGGCAATGAGCAGTTCTTC. Protein: CASSVGQGNEQFF.

This chain uses TRBV19 with TRBJ1-1; 11 nucleotides line up with TRBD1. The CDR3 is made up of 16 amino acids. Trimming cost V 6 bases and J 0 bases; bases outside gene matches: 6. The germline V gene has CDR1 LNHDA and CDR2 SQIVND (reference sequence). CDR3 sequence reads: CASRSGTGGLNTEAFF. For the CDR3, the DNA is TGTGCCAGTAGATCCGGGACAGGGGGTTTGAACACTGAAGCTTTCTTT.

The rearrangement uses TRBV3-1 (or the pseudogene TRBV3-2) and TRBJ2-1; 14 nucleotides agree with TRBD2. Germline trimming cut 1 base from V and 10 bases from J; bases unmatched to any gene: 12. Germline loops: CDR1 LGHDT, CDR2 YNNKEL (reference sequence). The CDR3 spans 18 residues. The CDR3 bases are TGTGCCAGCAGCCAAGTTCCTCTTCGACTAGCGGGGGGGCGCGAGCAGTTCTTC. Protein sequence: CASSQVPLRLAGGREQFF.

The gene calls are TRBV7-9 and TRBJ1-4, with 7 bases lining up with TRBD1. This CDR3 has 16 amino acids. Germline CDR1 reads SEHNR; CDR2 reads FQNEAQ (reference sequence). The V gene end was trimmed by 1 base and the J gene end by 2 bases; junction bases not matched to a gene: 4. The CDR3 bases are TGTGCCAGCAGCTTAGGGGGACAGCTTACTAATGAAAAACTGTTTTTT. Encoded protein: CASSLGGQLTNEKLFF. Complete variable domain (other parts from reference TRBV7-9 and TRBJ1-4): DTGVSQNPRHKITKRGQNVTFRCDPISEHNRLYWYRQTLGQGPEFLTYFQNEAQLEKSRLLSDRFSAERPKGSFSTLEIQRTEQGDSAMYLCASSLGGQLTNEKLFFGSGTQLSVL.

This chain joins TRBV7-2 and TRBJ2-5; D uncertain. Germline V gene data show CDR1 as SGHTA and CDR2 as FQGNSA. Trimming shortened V by 5 bases and J by 2 bases, and 15 bases separated the two germline ends. The CDR3 spans 15 residues. The CDR3 DNA reads as TGTGCCAGCAGCGGATCAGGATTGCATCAAGAGACCCAGTACTTC. Its protein product is CASSGSGLHQETQYF.

The chain couples TRBV7-9 to TRBJ2-7; 13 bases map to TRBD2. CDR1 and CDR2 (germline): SEHNR, FQNEAQ (reference sequence). J lost 4 bases, V lost 5 bases, and 11 bases had no gene match. The CDR3 is 17 residues long. The CDR3 DNA follows: TGTGCCAGCAGCAGACGGACTAGCGGGGGCTCGACTTACGAGCAGTACTTC. Translating gives CASSRRTSGGSTYEQYF. Together with reference TRBV7-9 and TRBJ2-7, the CDR3 gives the full variable domain: DTGVSQNPRHKITKRGQNVTFRCDPISEHNRLYWYRQTLGQGPEFLTYFQNEAQLEKSRLLSDRFSAERPKGSFSTLEIQRTEQGDSAMYLCASSRRTSGGSTYEQYFGPGTRLTVT.